This entry describes one T cell receptor (beta chain). TCRdb's copy holds only in-frame clones and misses some; the assay was immunoSEQ multiplex PCR. The sample comprises over a million clones, roughly 95% of which are singletons, and approximately 1.1% rests with the top ten. All donors were Caucasian adults living in Nashville, Tennessee. The data were taken from a study of shared clonotypes between healthy human individuals. Background on the study: The donor pool was made up of a couple of women and three men aged 18 to 49. CD8 memory received one plate per donor, CD8 naive two, CD4 memory three and CD4 naive three.

The CDR3 spans 14 residues. CDR1 SNHLY and CDR2 FYNNEI come from the germline V gene. V lost 4 bases and J lost 0, with 9 bases in between. The clonotype comes from a man aged 25-45 years in good health. The sequencing sample was made of naive CD4+ T cells sorted from blood. Indicated subset: CD45RA+ positively selected. The chain recombines TRBV2 with TRBJ1-1, with D perhaps matching TRBD1 (6 bases). CDR3 sequence (DNA): TGTGCCAGCAGTGTGACAGGCATGAACACTGAAGCTTTCTTT. This translates into CASSVTGMNTEAFF.